This T cell receptor (beta chain) was found in a study of shared clonotypes between healthy human individuals. The CDR3 is made up of 13 amino acids. Germline CDR1 and CDR2: LGHNT and FRNRAP. Trimming pared 4 bases from V and 8 bases from J, leaving 14 bases between. HIV-negative, healthy adults without recent acute infections or vaccinations were the donors. Into CD45RA+ naive and CD45RA-negative memory subsets, the CD4+ cells were split. Sequenced by immunoSEQ multiplex PCR; TCRdb stores in-frame clones only, minus some. The data contain about 1 million clones, about three quarters of them seen just once; the ten biggest clones take up approximately 1.5%.

Sample: memory CD4+ T cells sorted from blood. This sample's subset: CD45RA-negative fraction. The rearrangement uses TRBV12-5 and TRBJ1-2; D gene unclear. The source is a man aged 18 to 30 in good health. CDR3 DNA sequence: TGTGCTAGTGGTTCTGGCCTCTTGTTGGGCTACACCTTC. Translation gives CASGSGLLLGYTF.